This T cell receptor beta chain was found in a study of T cells in tuberculosis. Whole-study results and caveats: Active tuberculosis alpha repertoires lay closer to GMM-specific TCRs than controls'.

A remark on this clone: Antigen: not known.

The table came from immunoSEQ multiplex PCR; TCRdb's copy has only in-frame clones and leaves some out. The sample shows 20,000 to 25,000 clones, approximately 85% of them seen only once. The sample's time point: new active TB diagnosis, blood taken before or within 7 days of starting treatment. The starting material was PBMCs, obtained at tuberculosis diagnosis. The sequence came from an adult with tuberculosis.

The CDR3 sequence is CASNDRGHEQYF. DNA of the CDR3: TGTGCCAGCAACGACAGGGGCCACGAGCAGTACTTC. The chain recombines TRBV7-2 with TRBJ2-7; 8 bases are a match to TRBD1. V trimming: 7 bases; J trimming: 5 bases; junction bases outside the gene matches: 4. Per germline, CDR1 SGHTA and CDR2 FQGNSA. The length of the CDR3 is 12 residues.